Listed here is a single T cell receptor (beta chain). CDR1 is SQVTM, CDR2 ANQGSEA, per germline. Between the trimmed V and J ends, which lost 7 bases and 1 base, there was a span of 16 bases. CDR3 length: 14 amino acids. The data belong to a study of shared T cell receptors in the human thymus. Sequencing was performed with immunoSEQ multiplex PCR; in TCRdb, only in-frame clones are kept and a portion is missing. The data hold about 710,000 clones, with around 87% observed a single time. These same records also appear under a second study, on human thymus T cells. That work states: Healthy Finnish infants undergoing corrective surgery for congenital heart defects provided the donor material. Thymic resections from corrective heart surgery supplied the tissue. Thymic and blood repertoires seemed to favor certain V and J genes. Overlap was high between thymic repertoires from unrelated individuals, as reported in related research.

The sequence came from a boy in the first two years of life with a congenital heart defect. V and J are TRBV29-1 and TRBJ1-2, with D possibly TRBD1 on 5 matching bases. The sequenced material came from thymocytes. CDR3 loop: CSDGVGPINYGYTF. Here the CDR3 DNA reads TGCAGCGATGGTGTGGGGCCCATTAACTATGGCTACACCTTC.